These T cell receptor beta chains were read from a single sample in a study. Each CDR3 protein is one row after TCRdb ran MiXCR on the RT-PCR reads. Found here are 650,000 to 800,000 distinct CDR3 sequences, approximately 14% of them singletons; the top ten hold 3.6%. The sample taken for sequencing was memory CD4+ T cells from blood. Source of these receptors: a female donor in good health, serving as a healthy control. CDR3s include the opening cysteine and the closing phenylalanine or tryptophan.

>TRBV6-2/TRBV6-3|TRBJ2-2
CASSYSTAGVNTGELFF
>TRBV2|TRBJ2-7
CASSEGYRREQYF
>TRBV4-2|TRBJ2-7
CASSRGRLAAYEQYF
>TRBV10-3|TRBJ1-1
CAITLTGEGRAFF
>TRBV29-1|TRBJ1-6
CSVRREYNSPLHF
>TRBV30|TRBJ2-7
CAWSLSGNPYEQYF
>TRBV28|TRBJ2-7
CASSVIAVTYEQYF
>TRBV11-2|TRBJ1-3
CASSLGWGNTPSGNTIYF
>TRBV12-3/TRBV12-4|TRBJ1-1
CASSLGAFTEAFF
>TRBV12-3/TRBV12-4|TRBJ2-5
CASSSGQGRRETQYF
>TRBV20-1|TRBJ1-5
CSARTLNNQPQHF
>TRBV4-1|TRBJ2-3
CASSQDGWFTDTQYF
>TRBV29-1|TRBJ1-2
CSARTEIHYGYTF
>TRBV7-2|TRBJ1-2
CASSLSLTSYGYTF
>TRBV29-1|TRBJ2-3
CSVTVGAGANTQYF
>TRBV9|TRBJ2-1
CASSEGTSGGSYNEQFF
>TRBV29-1|TRBJ1-2
CSVVCNYGYTF
>TRBV9|TRBJ1-5
CARGDIDQPQHF
>TRBV24-1|TRBJ1-1
CATSGISRENTEAFF
>TRBV28|TRBJ2-5
CASSPSLEGRLGTQYF
>TRBV20-1|TRBJ2-7
CSASPPTSFYEQYF
>TRBV7-2|TRBJ2-1
CASTWDGSYNEQFF
>TRBV7-8|TRBJ1-5
CASSLEGSRNQPQHF
>TRBV20-1|TRBJ2-3
CSSNPIFTDTQYF
>TRBV5-1|TRBJ2-2
CASSLAATTGELFF
>TRBV5-1|TRBJ1-5
CASSFLGPALGQPQHF
>TRBV27|TRBJ2-7
CASSPVKAGGPYEQYF
>TRBV5-1|TRBJ1-1
CASTLGVVGTEAFF
>TRBV20-1|TRBJ1-2
CSSGVSNYGYTF
>TRBV27|TRBJ1-3
CASSFGGSGNTIYF
>TRBV20-1|TRBJ2-7
CSAPPDGGRTHEQYF
>TRBV10-3|TRBJ2-2
CATRPGQGAITGELFF
>TRBV7-2|TRBJ1-3
CASSSRQGWGNTIYF
>TRBV5-1|TRBJ1-4
CASRPLGDFNEKLFF
>TRBV15|TRBJ2-1
CATRGTGPNEQFF
>TRBV12-3/TRBV12-4|TRBJ2-3
CASRLLTDTQYF
>TRBV5-6|TRBJ1-3
CASVAGTSGNTIYF
>TRBV20-1|TRBJ1-2
CSAADRGRGGYTF
>TRBV28|TRBJ2-1
CASSSQGPTGFYNEQFF
>TRBV20-1|TRBJ1-6
CSASPSTGRIAPLHF
>TRBV10-3|TRBJ1-2
CAISVIDGLSGGYTF
>TRBV7-2|TRBJ1-3
CASSLSPDRGPGNTIYF
>TRBV11-1|TRBJ1-2
CASSSRVEGYGYTF
>TRBV27|TRBJ1-6
CASSLSVTARNSPLHF